One sample yielded the 22 T cell receptor beta chains listed below, sequenced in a study of shared clonotypes between healthy human individuals. Sequencing was performed with immunoSEQ multiplex PCR; in TCRdb, only in-frame clones are kept and a portion is missing. The table lists approximately 530,000 clones, approximately 95% of them singletons, with approximately 0.06% in the top ten. What was sequenced was naive CD4+ T cells sorted from blood. This sample's subset: CD45RA+ positively selected. All receptors derive from a woman between 25 and 40 years old in good health.

The gene calls are TRBV4-2 and TRBJ1-4; D unresolved. This CDR3 is 18 amino acids long. In germline, CDR1 is LGHNA, CDR2 YNFKEQ. V lost 4 bases and J 0 bases, leaving 18 bases between the germline ends. The CDR3 reads CASSPNRGVVATNEKLFF. The CDR3 DNA reads TGTGCCAGCAGCCCAAATCGCGGAGTAGTTGCAACTAATGAAAAACTGTTTTTT.

In regard to this clone: An end of the junction differs from the germline gene, which may be a read error. The genes are TRBV7-9 and TRBJ2-1; D is possibly TRBD2 (6 bases). Per the germline V gene, CDR1 is SEHNR and CDR2 is FQNEAQ (reference sequence). This CDR3 comprises 17 residues. This CDR3 reads CASSTKGEGGSNNEQFF. The CDR3 nucleotides are TGTGCCAGCAGCACCAAGGGTGAGGGAGGCTCCAACAATGAGCAGTTCTTC.

The gene calls are TRBV5-1 and TRBJ2-7, with 8 bases that match TRBD2. V shed 5 bases and J 4 bases; nucleotides not matched to a gene: 8. Germline CDR1 is SGHRS and CDR2 is YFSETQ. The CDR3 covers 14 residues. This chain's CDR3 is CASSTAGERYEQYF. CDR3 nucleotide sequence: TGCGCCAGCAGTACAGCGGGAGAGAGGTACGAGCAGTACTTC.

This clone was detected only once. The gene calls are TRBV19 and TRBJ1-5, with a possible D match to TRBD1 (6 bases). The CDR3 totals 15 residues. Germline-derived CDR1 and CDR2 are LNHDA and SQIVND (reference sequence). The V and J ends lost 3 bases and 0 bases respectively, with 9 bases between them. In nucleotides, the CDR3 is TGTGCCAGTAGTATGGGGGGGGCTAGCAATCAGCCCCAGCATTTT. Residues: CASSMGGASNQPQHF.

The rearrangement joins TRBV28 to TRBJ1-6, with a possible D match to TRBD1 (5 bases). V was pared by 5 bases and J by 7 bases, with 15 bases between. Germline CDR1 reads MDHEN; CDR2 reads SYDVKM. CDR3 length: 15 amino acids. This CDR3 is CASSLLGDGNSPLHF. The CDR3 nucleotides are TGTGCCAGCAGTCTGTTGGGGGACGGAAATTCACCCCTCCACTTT.

The rearrangement uses TRBV5-8 and TRBJ1-5; no firm D call. Germline CDR1 reads SGHTS; CDR2 reads YDEGEE. The CDR3 has 12 amino acids. The ends were cut back, 1 base at V and 6 bases at J, with 5 bases in the middle. The CDR3 protein is CASSLLGQPQHF. DNA of the CDR3: TGTGCCAGCAGCTTGTTAGGTCAGCCCCAGCATTTT.

The CDR3 DNA is TGCGCCAGCAGCCAGGACAGGGTAGTTGACCAGCAGTACTTC. This codes for CASSQDRVVDQQYF. The gene calls are TRBV5-1 and TRBJ2-7; 8 bases match TRBD1. Germline CDR1 and CDR2: SGHRS and YFSETQ. V shed 4 bases, J shed 8 bases, and the junction held 11 bases outside the gene matches. CDR3 length equals 14 residues.

The chain combines TRBV9 with TRBJ2-7, with D tentatively TRBD1 (6 bases). The CDR3 is 17 amino acids. Trimming cost V 4 bases and J 1 base, with 21 bases left between them. Per the germline V gene, CDR1 is SGDLS and CDR2 is YYNGEE. The CDR3 protein is CASSRRDTLTSSYEQYF. CDR3 nucleotide sequence: TGTGCCAGCAGCAGACGGGACACGCTTACGAGTTCCTACGAGCAGTACTTC.

The rearrangement uses TRBV5-1 and TRBJ2-7; D is ambiguous. The CDR3 has 13 amino acids. Germline assignment: CDR1 SGHRS and CDR2 YFSETQ. Trimming took 0 bases from V and 3 from J, leaving 7 bases between them. This chain's CDR3 is CASSLVTNYEQYF. For the CDR3, the DNA is TGCGCCAGCAGCTTGGTTACTAACTACGAGCAGTACTTC.

The rearrangement links TRBV5-6 to TRBJ2-5; D is perhaps TRBD1 or TRBD2 (5 bases each). Germline V lookup: CDR1 SGHDT, CDR2 YYEEEE. Trimming took off 0 bases at V and 3 bases at J, with 15 bases between the two ends. This CDR3 is built from 16 residues. This CDR3 is CASSLVAVGPKETQYF. The DNA of the CDR3 is TGTGCCAGCAGCTTGGTGGCAGTGGGACCAAAAGAGACCCAGTACTTC. The full variable domain, with the rest looked up from reference TRBV5-6 and TRBJ2-5, is DAGVTQSPTHLIKTRGQQVTLRCSPKSGHDTVSWYQQALGQGPQFIFQYYEEEERQRGNFPDRFSGHQFPNYSSELNVNALLLGDSALYLCASSLVAVGPKETQYFGPGTRLLVL.

The V call is TRBV25-1, the J call TRBJ2-6; 8 nucleotides agree with TRBD2. The CDR3 spans 18 residues. V lost 10 bases and J lost 6; bases outside the gene matches: 20. The germline V gene has CDR1 MGHDK and CDR2 SYGVNS. The CDR3 DNA sequence: TGTGCCACCTCCGGGCGGGAGGCGAGTTGGAATTCGGCCAACGTCCTGACTTTC. This codes for CATSGREASWNSANVLTF.

This clone appeared a single time. The chain couples TRBV7-6 to TRBJ2-1; TRBD2 is a possible D gene (6 bases). Germline V gene data show CDR1 as SGHVS and CDR2 as FNYEAQ. The CDR3 consists of 18 residues. V lost 4 bases, J lost 3 bases, and 22 bases lay in between. The CDR3 DNA sequence: TGTGCCAGCAGCTCAGCCCCCGCGGCGGGAAGGGGCTACAATGAGCAGTTCTTC. Translating gives CASSSAPAAGRGYNEQFF.

V usage is TRBV19 and J usage is TRBJ1-5, with 7 bases fitting TRBD1. Germline lookup yields CDR1 LNHDA and CDR2 SQIVND (reference sequence). The CDR3 has 16 amino acids. The V gene end was trimmed by 3 bases and the J gene end by 9 bases; junction bases not matched to a gene: 14. CDR3 amino acids: CASSMWGQGEVRPQHF. In DNA, the CDR3 is TGTGCCAGTAGTATGTGGGGTCAGGGGGAAGTTAGGCCCCAGCATTTT.

Concerning this clone: The junction shows a germline mismatch at one end, possibly a read error. The chain recombines TRBV28 with TRBJ2-7; D gene uncertain. Germline CDR1 reads MDHEN; CDR2 reads SYDVKM. The CDR3 is 13 residues long. CDR3 protein: CTSSLRSYYEQYF. The CDR3 DNA follows: TGTACCAGCAGTTTACGCTCGTACTACGAGCAGTACTTC.

The chain is built from TRBV5-1 and TRBJ2-1, with unresolved D. This CDR3 spans 14 amino acids. Germline CDR1 SGHRS, CDR2 YFSETQ. Trimming removed 5 bases from V and 7 bases from J, with 16 bases in between. CDR3 sequence (DNA): TGCGCCAGCAGTTTCCCCGACGCGGCGAATGAGCAGTTCTTC. Residues: CASSFPDAANEQFF.

This sequence joins TRBV10-3 and TRBJ2-2; D is perhaps TRBD1 (6 bases). Germline V lookup: CDR1 ENHRY, CDR2 SYGVKD. The ends were cut back, 6 bases at V and 2 bases at J, with 13 bases in the middle. The CDR3 has 15 amino acids. The CDR3 sequence is CAISAGTTNTGELFF. CDR3 bases: TGTGCCATCAGCGCCGGGACAACAAACACCGGGGAGCTGTTTTTT.

V and J are TRBV4-1 and TRBJ2-7, with TRBD1 matching over 9 bases. This CDR3 contains 15 residues. CDR1 is MGHRA and CDR2 is YSYEKL in the germline V gene. The ends lost 3 bases at V and 7 bases at J; junction bases unmatched: 10. CDR3 bases: TGCGCCAGCAGCCAGCCCACAGGGGGCCTGGGGGAGCAGTACTTC. As protein: CASSQPTGGLGEQYF.

V usage is TRBV19 and J usage is TRBJ2-3; no reliable D call. This CDR3 spans 14 amino acids. CDR1 and CDR2 (germline): LNHDA, SQIVND (reference sequence). Trimming took off 6 bases at V and 3 bases at J, with 13 bases between the two ends. Written as DNA, the CDR3 is TGTGCCAGTAGCCCGGGCCAAGGGACAGATACGCAGTATTTT. This encodes CASSPGQGTDTQYF.

V usage is TRBV28 and J usage is TRBJ1-3; no definite D call. This CDR3 comprises 17 residues. Trimming took off 4 bases at V and 0 bases at J, with 16 bases between the two ends. From germline, CDR1 is MDHEN and CDR2 SYDVKM. The CDR3 loop is CASSSEIGGASGNTIYF. The CDR3 DNA is TGTGCCAGCAGTTCGGAAATAGGCGGAGCCTCTGGAAACACCATATATTTT.

The rearrangement uses TRBV7-9 and TRBJ2-2; D is possibly TRBD1 (5 bases). V lost 0 bases and J lost 2, with 7 bases in between. Germline V gene sequence: CDR1 SEHNR, CDR2 FQNEAQ (reference sequence). The CDR3 spans 15 residues. In DNA, the CDR3 is TGTGCCAGCAGCTTAGCCAGGGTAAACACCGGGGAGCTGTTTTTT. Protein: CASSLARVNTGELFF.

V gene TRBV27 combines with J gene TRBJ1-2, with D maybe TRBD1 (5 bases). CDR1 MNHEY and CDR2 SMNVEV come from the germline V gene (reference sequence). The germline V and J ends were trimmed by 6 bases and 3 bases, with 11 bases remaining between them. This CDR3 is 13 amino acids long. CDR3 sequence reads: CASRRDSYYGYTF. The CDR3 DNA is TGTGCCAGCAGACGAGACAGCTACTATGGCTACACCTTC.

This chain connects TRBV4-2 to TRBJ2-7; D is uncertain. This CDR3 has 12 amino acids. Per the germline V gene, CDR1 is LGHNA and CDR2 is YNFKEQ. Trimming shortened V by 1 base and J by 6 bases, and 7 bases separated the two germline ends. CDR3 sequence (DNA): TGTGCCAGCAGCCAAGTTGCAGGCGAGCAGTACTTC. Its translation: CASSQVAGEQYF.